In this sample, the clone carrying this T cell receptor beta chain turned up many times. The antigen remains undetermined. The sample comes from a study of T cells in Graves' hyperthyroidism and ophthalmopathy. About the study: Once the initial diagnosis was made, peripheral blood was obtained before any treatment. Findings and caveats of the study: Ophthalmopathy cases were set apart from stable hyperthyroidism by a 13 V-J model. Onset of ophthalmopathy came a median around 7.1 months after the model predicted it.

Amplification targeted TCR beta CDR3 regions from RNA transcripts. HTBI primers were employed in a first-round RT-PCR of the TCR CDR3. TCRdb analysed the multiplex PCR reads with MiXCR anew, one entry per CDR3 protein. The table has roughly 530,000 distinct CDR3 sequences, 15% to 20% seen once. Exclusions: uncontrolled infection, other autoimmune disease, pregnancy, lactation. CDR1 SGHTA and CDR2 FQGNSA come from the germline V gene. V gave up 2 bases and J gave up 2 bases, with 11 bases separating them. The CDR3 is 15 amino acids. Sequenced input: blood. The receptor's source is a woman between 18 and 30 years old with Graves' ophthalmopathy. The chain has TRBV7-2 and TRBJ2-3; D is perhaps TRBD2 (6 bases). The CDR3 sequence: CASSLIRGLTDTQYF. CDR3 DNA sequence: TGTGCCAGCAGCTTAATTCGGGGACTCACAGATACGCAGTATTTT.